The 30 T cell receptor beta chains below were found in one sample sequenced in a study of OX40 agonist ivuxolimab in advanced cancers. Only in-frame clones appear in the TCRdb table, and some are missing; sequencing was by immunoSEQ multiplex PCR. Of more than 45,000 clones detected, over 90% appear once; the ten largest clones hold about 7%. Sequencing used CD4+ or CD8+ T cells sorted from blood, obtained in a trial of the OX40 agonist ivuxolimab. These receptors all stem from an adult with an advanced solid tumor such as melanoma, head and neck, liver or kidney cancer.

CDR3 in amino acids: CASRSRDRVSEKLFF. The CDR3 DNA reads as TGTGCCAGCAGGAGCCGGGACAGGGTTAGTGAAAAACTGTTTTTT. This sequence joins TRBV6-6 and TRBJ1-4, with 9 nucleotides matching TRBD1. The CDR3 length is 15 residues. In germline, CDR1 is MNHNY, CDR2 SVGAGI (reference sequence). J gave up 7 bases and V 6 bases, and 9 bases lay outside the gene matches.

CDR3 sequence (DNA): TGTGCCAGCAGCTTTCGACAGACCCGCTCCTACGAGCAGTACTTC. This translates into CASSFRQTRSYEQYF. The V and J genes are TRBV7-8 and TRBJ2-7, with a weak D call TRBD1 (5 bases). Germline V CDR1 and CDR2: SGHVS, FQNEAQ. The ends were cut back, 3 bases at V and 0 bases at J, with 12 bases in the middle. The CDR3 spans 15 residues.

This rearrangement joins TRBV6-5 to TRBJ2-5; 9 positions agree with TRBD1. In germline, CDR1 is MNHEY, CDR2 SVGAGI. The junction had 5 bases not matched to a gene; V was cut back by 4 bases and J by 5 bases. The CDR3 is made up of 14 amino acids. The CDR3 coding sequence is TGTGCCAGCAGTTTCGGACAGGGGCTCGAGACCCAGTACTTC. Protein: CASSFGQGLETQYF.

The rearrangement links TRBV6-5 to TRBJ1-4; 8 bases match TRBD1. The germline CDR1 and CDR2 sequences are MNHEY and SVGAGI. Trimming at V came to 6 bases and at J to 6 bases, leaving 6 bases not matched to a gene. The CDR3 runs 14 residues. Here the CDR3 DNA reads TGTGCCAGCAGCCCTGACAGGGGTTATGAAAAACTGTTTTTT. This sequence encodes CASSPDRGYEKLFF.

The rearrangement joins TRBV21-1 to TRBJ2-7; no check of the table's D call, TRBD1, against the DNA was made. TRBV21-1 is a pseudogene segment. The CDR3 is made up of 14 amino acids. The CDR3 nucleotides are TGTGCCAGCAGCAAAGGGGACAGAGTCCGGGAGCAGTACGTC. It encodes CASSKGDRVREQYV.

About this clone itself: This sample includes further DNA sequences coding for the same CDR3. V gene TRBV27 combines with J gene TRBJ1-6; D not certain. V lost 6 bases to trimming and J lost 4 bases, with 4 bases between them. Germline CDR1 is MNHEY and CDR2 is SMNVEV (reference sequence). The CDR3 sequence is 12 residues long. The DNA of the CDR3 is TGTGCCAGCAGGGGGTATAATTCACCCCTCCACTTT. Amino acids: CASRGYNSPLHF.

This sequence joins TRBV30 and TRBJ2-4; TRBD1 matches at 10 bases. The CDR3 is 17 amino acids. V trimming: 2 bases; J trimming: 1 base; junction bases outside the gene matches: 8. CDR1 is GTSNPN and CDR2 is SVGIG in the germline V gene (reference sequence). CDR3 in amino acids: CAWSFPPGQGAKNIQYF. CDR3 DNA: TGTGCCTGGAGTTTCCCCCCGGGACAGGGGGCCAAAAACATTCAGTACTTC.

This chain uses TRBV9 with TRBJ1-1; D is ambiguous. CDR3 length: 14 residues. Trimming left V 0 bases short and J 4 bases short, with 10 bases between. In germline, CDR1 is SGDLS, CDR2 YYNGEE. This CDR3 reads CASSVAEWATEAFF. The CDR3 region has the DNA TGTGCCAGCAGCGTAGCGGAGTGGGCCACTGAAGCTTTCTTT.

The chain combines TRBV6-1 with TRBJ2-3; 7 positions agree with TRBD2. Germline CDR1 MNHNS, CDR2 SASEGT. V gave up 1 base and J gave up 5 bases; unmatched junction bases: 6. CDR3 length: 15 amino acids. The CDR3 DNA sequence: TGTGCCAGCAGTGAAGTCGGCGGGGGTGTAGATACGCAGTATTTT. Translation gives CASSEVGGGVDTQYF.

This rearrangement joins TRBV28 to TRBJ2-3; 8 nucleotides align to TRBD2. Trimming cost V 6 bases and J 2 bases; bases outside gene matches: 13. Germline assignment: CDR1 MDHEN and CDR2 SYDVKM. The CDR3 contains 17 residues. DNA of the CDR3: TGTGCCAGCAGAGAAAACCTCGGGGGGGTTAACACAGATACGCAGTATTTT. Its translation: CASRENLGGVNTDTQYF. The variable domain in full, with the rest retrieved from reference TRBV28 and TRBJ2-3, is DVKVTQSSRYLVKRTGEKVFLECVQDMDHENMFWYRQDPGLGLRLIYFSYDVKMKEKGDIPEGYSVSREKKERFSLILESASTNQTSMYLCASRENLGGVNTDTQYFGPGTRLTVL.

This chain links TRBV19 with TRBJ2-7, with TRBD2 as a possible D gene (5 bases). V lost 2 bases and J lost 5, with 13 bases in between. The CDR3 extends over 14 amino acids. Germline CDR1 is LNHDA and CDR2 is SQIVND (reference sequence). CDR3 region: CASSIKGALDEQYV. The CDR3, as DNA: TGTGCCAGTAGTATAAAGGGAGCCCTCGACGAGCAGTACGTC.

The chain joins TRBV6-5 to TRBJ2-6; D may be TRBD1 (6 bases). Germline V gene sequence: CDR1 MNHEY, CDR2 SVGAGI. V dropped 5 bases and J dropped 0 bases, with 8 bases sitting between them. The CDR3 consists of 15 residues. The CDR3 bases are TGTGCCAGCAGTACAGGGTACTCTGGGGCCAACGTCCTGACTTTC. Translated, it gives CASSTGYSGANVLTF.

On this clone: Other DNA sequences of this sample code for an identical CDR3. CDR3 bases: TGTGCCAGCAGCCCCATCAATTCACCCCTCCACTTT. Translation gives CASSPINSPLHF. The chain links TRBV27 to TRBJ1-6; the D is unclear. Germline-derived CDR1 and CDR2 are MNHEY and SMNVEV (reference sequence). Trimming took 6 bases from V and 7 from J, leaving 7 bases between them. This CDR3 has 12 amino acids.

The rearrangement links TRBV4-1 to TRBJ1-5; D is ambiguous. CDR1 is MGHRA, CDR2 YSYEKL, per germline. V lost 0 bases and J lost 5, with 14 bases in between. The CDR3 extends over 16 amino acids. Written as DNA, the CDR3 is TGCGCCAGCAGCCAAGAAATTGGAGGGCGTGATCAGCCCCAGCATTTT. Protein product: CASSQEIGGRDQPQHF.

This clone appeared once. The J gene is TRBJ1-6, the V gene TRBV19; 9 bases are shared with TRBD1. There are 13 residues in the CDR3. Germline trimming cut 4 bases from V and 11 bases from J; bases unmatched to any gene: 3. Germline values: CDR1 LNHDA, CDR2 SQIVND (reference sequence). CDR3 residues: CASSTGTGPPLHF. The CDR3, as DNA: TGTGCCAGTAGTACCGGGACAGGGCCACCCCTCCACTTT.

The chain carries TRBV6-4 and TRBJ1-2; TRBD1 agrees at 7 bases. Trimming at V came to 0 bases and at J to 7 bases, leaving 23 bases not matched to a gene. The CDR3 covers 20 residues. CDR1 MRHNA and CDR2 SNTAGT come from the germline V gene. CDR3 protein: CASSDSGSTDSGGPTFGYTF. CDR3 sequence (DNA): TGTGCCAGCAGTGACTCGGGATCCACGGACTCAGGGGGTCCGACCTTTGGCTACACCTTC.

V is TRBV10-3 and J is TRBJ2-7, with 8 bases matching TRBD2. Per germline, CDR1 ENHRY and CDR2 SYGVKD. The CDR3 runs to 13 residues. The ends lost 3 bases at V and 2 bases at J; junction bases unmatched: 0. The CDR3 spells CAISEAGAYEQYF. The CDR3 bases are TGTGCCATCAGTGAAGCGGGAGCCTACGAGCAGTACTTC.

In DNA, the CDR3 is TGTGCCAGCAGCTTAAGCGGGCTGGACACTGAAGCTTTCTTT. Protein product: CASSLSGLDTEAFF. The rearrangement uses TRBV7-3 and TRBJ1-1, with D unresolved. With 1 base removed from V and 3 bases from J, the gap between germline ends came to 9 bases. The CDR3 has 14 amino acids. The germline V gene encodes CDR1 SGHTA and CDR2 FQGTGA.

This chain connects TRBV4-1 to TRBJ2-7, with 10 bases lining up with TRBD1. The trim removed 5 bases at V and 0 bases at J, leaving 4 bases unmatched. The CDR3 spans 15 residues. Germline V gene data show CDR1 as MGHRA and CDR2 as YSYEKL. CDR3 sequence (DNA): TGCGCCAGCAGCACCGGGACAGGGGCCTCCTACGAGCAGTACGTC. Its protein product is CASSTGTGASYEQYV.

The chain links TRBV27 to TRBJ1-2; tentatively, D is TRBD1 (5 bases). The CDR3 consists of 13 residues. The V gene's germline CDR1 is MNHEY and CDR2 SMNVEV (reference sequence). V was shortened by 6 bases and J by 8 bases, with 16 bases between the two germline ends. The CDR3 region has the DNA TGTGCCAGCAGCCGACCGGGGGTTCGGGGCTACACCTTC. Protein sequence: CASSRPGVRGYTF.

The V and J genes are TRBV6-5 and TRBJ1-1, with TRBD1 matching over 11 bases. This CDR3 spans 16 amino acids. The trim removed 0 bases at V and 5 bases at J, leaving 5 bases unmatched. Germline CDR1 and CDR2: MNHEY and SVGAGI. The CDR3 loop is CASSYSPGQGVTEAFF. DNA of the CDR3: TGTGCCAGCAGTTACTCCCCGGGACAGGGGGTTACTGAAGCTTTCTTT.

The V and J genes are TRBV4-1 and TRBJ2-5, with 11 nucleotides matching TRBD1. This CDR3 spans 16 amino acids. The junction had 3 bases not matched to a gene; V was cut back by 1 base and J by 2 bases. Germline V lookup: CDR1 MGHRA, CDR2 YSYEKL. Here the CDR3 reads CASSQGTGGIQETQYF. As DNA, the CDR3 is TGCGCCAGCAGCCAAGGGACAGGGGGCATACAAGAGACCCAGTACTTC.

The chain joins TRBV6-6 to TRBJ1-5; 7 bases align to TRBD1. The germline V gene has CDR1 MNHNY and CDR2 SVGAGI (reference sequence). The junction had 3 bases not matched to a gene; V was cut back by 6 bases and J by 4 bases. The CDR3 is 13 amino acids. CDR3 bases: TGTGCCAGCAGCAGACAGGGAAATCAGCCCCAGCATTTT. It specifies CASSRQGNQPQHF.

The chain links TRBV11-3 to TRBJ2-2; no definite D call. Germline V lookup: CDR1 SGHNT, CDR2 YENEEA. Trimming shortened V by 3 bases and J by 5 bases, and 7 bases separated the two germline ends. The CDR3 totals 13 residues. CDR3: CASSLRGTGELFF. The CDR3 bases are TGTGCCAGCAGCTTGCGCGGAACCGGGGAGCTGTTTTTT.

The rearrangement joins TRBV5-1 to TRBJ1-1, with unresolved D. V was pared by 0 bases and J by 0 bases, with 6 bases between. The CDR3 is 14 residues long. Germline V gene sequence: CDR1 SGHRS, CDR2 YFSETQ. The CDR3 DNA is TGCGCCAGCAGCTTGGAGTACATGAACACTGAAGCTTTCTTT. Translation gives CASSLEYMNTEAFF.

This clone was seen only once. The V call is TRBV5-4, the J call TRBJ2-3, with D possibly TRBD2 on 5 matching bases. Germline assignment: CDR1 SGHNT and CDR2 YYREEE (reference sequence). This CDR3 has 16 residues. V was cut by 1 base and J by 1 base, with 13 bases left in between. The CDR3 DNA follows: TGTGCCAGCAGCTTGAGCCCGGGGAAAGGCACAGATACGCAGTATTTT. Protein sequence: CASSLSPGKGTDTQYF.

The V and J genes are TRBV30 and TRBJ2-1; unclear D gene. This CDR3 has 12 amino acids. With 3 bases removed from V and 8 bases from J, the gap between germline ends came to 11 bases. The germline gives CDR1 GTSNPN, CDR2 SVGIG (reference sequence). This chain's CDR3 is CAWRVGRDEQFF. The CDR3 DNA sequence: TGTGCCTGGAGGGTGGGTAGGGATGAGCAGTTCTTC.

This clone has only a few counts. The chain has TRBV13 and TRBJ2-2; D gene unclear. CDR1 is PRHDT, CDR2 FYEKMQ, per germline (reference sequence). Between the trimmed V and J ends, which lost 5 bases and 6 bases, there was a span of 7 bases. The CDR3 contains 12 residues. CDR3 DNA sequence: TGTGCCAGCAGCCTCAAGTCCGGGGAGCTGTTTTTT. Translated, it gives CASSLKSGELFF. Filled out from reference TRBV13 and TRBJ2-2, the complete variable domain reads AAGVIQSPRHLIKEKRETATLKCYPIPRHDTVYWYQQGPGQDPQFLISFYEKMQSDKGSIPDRFSAQQFSDYHSELNMSSLELGDSALYFCASSLKSGELFFGEGSRLTVL.

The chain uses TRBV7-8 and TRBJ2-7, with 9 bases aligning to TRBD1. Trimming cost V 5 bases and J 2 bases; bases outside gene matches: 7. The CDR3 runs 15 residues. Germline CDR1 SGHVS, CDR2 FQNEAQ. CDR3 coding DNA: TGTGCCAGCAGCCCACAGGGGGCGAACGCCTACGAGCAGTACTTC. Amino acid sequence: CASSPQGANAYEQYF.

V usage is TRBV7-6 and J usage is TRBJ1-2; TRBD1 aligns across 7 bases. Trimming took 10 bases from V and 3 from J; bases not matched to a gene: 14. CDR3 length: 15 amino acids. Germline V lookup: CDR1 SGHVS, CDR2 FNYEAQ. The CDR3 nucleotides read TGTGCCACCGGAAACGAGACAGGGACCTACTATGGCTACACCTTC. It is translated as CATGNETGTYYGYTF.